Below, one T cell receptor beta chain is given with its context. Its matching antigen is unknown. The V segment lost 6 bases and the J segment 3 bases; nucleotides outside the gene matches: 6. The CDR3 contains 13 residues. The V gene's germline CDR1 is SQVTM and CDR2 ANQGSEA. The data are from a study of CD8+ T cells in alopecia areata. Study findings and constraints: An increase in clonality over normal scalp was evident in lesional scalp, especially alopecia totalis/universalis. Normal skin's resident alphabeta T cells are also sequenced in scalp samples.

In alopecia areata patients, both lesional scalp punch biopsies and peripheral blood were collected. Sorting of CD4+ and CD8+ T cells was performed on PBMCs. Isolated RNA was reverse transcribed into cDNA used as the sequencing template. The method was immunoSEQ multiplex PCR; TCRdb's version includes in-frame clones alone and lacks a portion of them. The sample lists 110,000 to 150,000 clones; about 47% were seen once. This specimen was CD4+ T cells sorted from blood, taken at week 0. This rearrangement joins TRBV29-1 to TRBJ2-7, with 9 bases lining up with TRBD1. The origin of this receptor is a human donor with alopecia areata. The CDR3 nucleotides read TGCAGCGTCGTGGACAGGGGCTTCTACGAGCAGTACTTC. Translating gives CSVVDRGFYEQYF.